The clone carrying this T cell receptor beta chain was seen just once. What it binds is not known. The V gene lost 0 bases and the J gene lost 6 bases, with 12 bases spanning the gap. Germline CDR1 reads MNHNS; CDR2 reads SASEGT. The CDR3 runs to 15 residues. The sample is drawn from a study of shared clonotypes between healthy human individuals. Every subset had its genomic DNA shared out evenly among several immunoSEQ plates. TCRdb's copy holds only in-frame clones and misses some; the assay was immunoSEQ multiplex PCR. This sample has about 980,000 clones; roughly 72% occur once, and the top ten carry approximately 1.5%. Study-level results: Generally, naive subsets (rather than memory subsets) showed larger estimated richness. Sequencing depth was expected to affect clonotype sharing among donors. Relative to clonotypes present in all four donors, those not shared had lower generation probabilities.

The TCR originated in a man between 18 and 35 years old in good health. The chain is built from TRBV6-1 and TRBJ1-3, with D possibly TRBD1 on 6 matching bases. The sequenced sample was memory CD4+ T cells sorted from blood. Noted subset: CD45RA-negative fraction. The CDR3 protein is CASSEASGGVNTIYF. CDR3 bases: TGTGCCAGCAGTGAAGCGTCCGGGGGCGTAAACACCATATATTTT.